The clone carrying this TCR beta chain was picked up a small number of times. The data are from a study of blood T cells in healthy people across ages. In the study overall: Capture via template switching afforded approximately one barcoded beta molecule per two T cells.

PCR was performed a second time for about 7 to 12 cycles using a sample-barcoded 5' primer and a J-beta primer mix. TCRdb re-analysed the 5' RACE reads in MiXCR, keeping a single row per CDR3 protein. Among hundreds of thousands of distinct CDR3 sequences, 22% were seen once, and the ten largest hold about 22%. The CDR3 sequence is 14 residues long. Germline V CDR1 and CDR2: SGHNT, YENEEA. J was trimmed by 2 bases and V by 7 bases; bases with no gene match: 6. V and J are TRBV11-3 and TRBJ2-5, with TRBD1 identical over 8 bases. This clonotype was sampled from a man between 65 and 85 years old in good health. The sample consisted of blood. The CDR3 DNA sequence: TGTGCCAGCACCCGACAGGGGCTACAAGAGACCCAGTACTTC. This codes for CASTRQGLQETQYF.